These 29 T cell receptor beta chains were all obtained from the same sample, sequenced in a study of blood T cell repertoires in COVID-19. Assay: immunoSEQ multiplex PCR; the TCRdb copy retains only in-frame clones and omits some. The sample has about 60,000 clones; nearly 85% are singletons. Sequencing was performed on peripheral blood. These receptors were obtained from a human donor in a cohort sampled during active COVID-19.

This clone has only one observation. This chain links TRBV6-2 or TRBV6-3 with TRBJ1-6; D is possibly TRBD1 (6 bases). Germline assignment: CDR1 MNHEY and CDR2 SVGEGT. This CDR3 contains 15 residues. V was clipped by 0 bases and J by 8 bases, with 11 bases between them. The CDR3 region is CASSYSGTRYSPLHF. The DNA of the CDR3 is TGTGCCAGCAGTTACTCGGGGACACGTTATTCACCCCTCCACTTT.

The CDR3 bases are TGTGCCTGGAGTGTTGGCAGGACAGGGGTTTTCGCAACTAATGAAAAACTGTTTTTT. Its translation is CAWSVGRTGVFATNEKLFF. The chain employs TRBV30 and TRBJ1-4; 9 bases are a match to TRBD1. The germline gives CDR1 GTSNPN, CDR2 SVGIG (reference sequence). V lost 0 bases to trimming and J lost 0 bases; unmatched junction nucleotides: 11. This CDR3 region has 19 residues.

The V call is TRBV6-6, the J call TRBJ1-2, with TRBD1 as a possible D gene (5 bases). The CDR3 runs 13 residues. Germline values: CDR1 MNHNY, CDR2 SVGAGI (reference sequence). V lost 11 bases and J 2 bases, leaving 15 bases between the germline ends. CDR3 in amino acids: CAGSTGGNYGYTF. The CDR3 DNA reads as TGTGCCGGCTCGACCGGGGGAAACTATGGCTACACCTTC.

The chain carries TRBV3-1 (or the pseudogene TRBV3-2) and TRBJ2-2; a possible D gene is TRBD1 (7 bases). The CDR3 consists of 16 residues. V was shortened by 3 bases and J by 2 bases, with 13 bases between the two germline ends. CDR1 is LGHDT, CDR2 YNNKEL, per germline (reference sequence). The CDR3 reads CASSQGRGTNTGELFF. CDR3 nucleotide sequence: TGTGCCAGCAGCCAGGGCAGGGGGACTAACACCGGGGAGCTGTTTTTT.

The V gene is TRBV28, the J gene TRBJ2-5; D is perhaps TRBD1 (6 bases). The germline V and J ends were trimmed by 6 bases and 4 bases, with 15 bases remaining between them. Germline V gene lookup returns CDR1 MDHEN and CDR2 SYDVKM. The CDR3 length is 14 residues. The CDR3 is CASSTGTLRETQYF. In DNA form, the CDR3 reads TGTGCCAGCAGCACCGGGACACTCCGAGAGACCCAGTACTTC.

This chain connects TRBV4-1 to TRBJ2-1; TRBD2 agrees at 7 bases. Trimming took 1 base from V and 9 from J; bases not matched to a gene: 9. The CDR3 sequence is 15 residues long. Germline values: CDR1 MGHRA, CDR2 YSYEKL. The CDR3 here is CASSQGTRNGGEQFF. In DNA form, the CDR3 reads TGCGCCAGCAGCCAAGGGACTAGGAACGGGGGTGAGCAGTTCTTC.

V is TRBV5-6 and J is TRBJ2-7; 7 nucleotides match TRBD2. This CDR3 has 16 amino acids. Germline lookup yields CDR1 SGHDT and CDR2 YYEEEE. Unmatched junction bases numbered 13, after V lost 4 bases and J lost 3 bases. CDR3 sequence reads: CASSADLRGRDYEQYF. The CDR3 DNA reads as TGTGCCAGCAGCGCAGACTTGCGAGGGAGGGACTACGAGCAGTACTTC.

V gene TRBV28 combines with J gene TRBJ1-4, with D possibly TRBD1 on 5 matching bases. Trimming removed 8 bases at V and 0 bases at J, with 19 bases between. The CDR3 spans 17 residues. The V gene's germline CDR1 is MDHEN and CDR2 SYDVKM. Written as DNA, the CDR3 is TGTGCCAGCCGACTTTTGACAGAATCTGCAACTAATGAAAAACTGTTTTTT. Protein: CASRLLTESATNEKLFF. The full variable domain, its missing parts supplied by reference TRBV28 and TRBJ1-4, is DVKVTQSSRYLVKRTGEKVFLECVQDMDHENMFWYRQDPGLGLRLIYFSYDVKMKEKGDIPEGYSVSREKKERFSLILESASTNQTSMYLCASRLLTESATNEKLFFGSGTQLSVL.

This chain links TRBV24-1 with TRBJ2-3; D ambiguous. Germline lookup yields CDR1 KGHDR and CDR2 SFDVKD. Trimming shortened V by 5 bases and J by 5 bases, and 10 bases separated the two germline ends. This CDR3 is built from 13 residues. This CDR3 is CATSASPGDTQYF. CDR3 coding DNA: TGTGCCACCAGTGCCTCGCCGGGAGATACGCAGTATTTT.

The chain is built from TRBV5-1 and TRBJ1-2, with D possibly matching TRBD1 (5 bases). The CDR3 consists of 14 residues. Germline values: CDR1 SGHRS, CDR2 YFSETQ. The V end was cut by 5 bases, the J end by 2 bases, with 13 bases between. The CDR3 DNA follows: TGCGCCAGCAGGTTAGAACGGACAAACTATGGCTACACCTTC. Its translation is CASRLERTNYGYTF.

V gene TRBV19 combines with J gene TRBJ1-5, with 7 bases lining up with TRBD1. Germline values: CDR1 LNHDA, CDR2 SQIVND (reference sequence). After removal of 0 bases from V and 11 bases from J, the junction contained 10 bases not matched to a gene. The CDR3 totals 15 residues. The CDR3 sequence is CASSIDGAGGSTQHF. The CDR3 DNA reads TGTGCCAGTAGTATAGATGGGGCAGGGGGTTCGACCCAGCATTTT. The entire variable domain, with the rest obtained from reference TRBV19 and TRBJ1-5, is as follows: DGGITQSPKYLFRKEGQNVTLSCEQNLNHDAMYWYRQDPGQGLRLIYYSQIVNDFQKGDIAEGYSVSREKKESFPLTVTSAQKNPTAFYLCASSIDGAGGSTQHFGDGTRLSIL.

In its sample, this clone was seen a few times. The chain couples TRBV28 to TRBJ2-7, with 11 bases that match TRBD2. There are 16 residues in the CDR3. The trim removed 5 bases at V and 1 base at J, leaving 7 bases unmatched. Germline CDR1 is MDHEN and CDR2 is SYDVKM. The DNA of the CDR3 is TGTGCCAGCAGTGGCCACCTAGCGGGGGGTTCCTACGAGCAGTACTTC. Its protein is CASSGHLAGGSYEQYF.

This chain joins TRBV15 and TRBJ2-7, with 12 bases identical to TRBD2. The CDR3 totals 14 residues. With 6 bases clipped from V and 3 bases from J, the junction kept 3 bases outside the gene matches. CDR1 LNHNV and CDR2 YYDKDF come from the germline V gene (reference sequence). The CDR3 coding sequence is TGTGCCACCAGGAGGACTAGCGGGGTCTACGAGCAGTACTTC. The encoded protein is CATRRTSGVYEQYF.

The chain carries TRBV5-1 and TRBJ2-1; TRBD1 matches at 8 bases. The junction had 10 bases not matched to a gene; V was cut back by 4 bases and J by 4 bases. Germline-derived CDR1 and CDR2 are SGHRS and YFSETQ. The CDR3 covers 16 residues. CDR3 sequence reads: CASSGTGTGLYNEQFF. CDR3 bases: TGCGCCAGCAGCGGGACCGGGACAGGCCTTTACAATGAGCAGTTCTTC.

The chain joins TRBV11-2 to TRBJ1-3; D gene uncertain. Germline V gene data show CDR1 as SGHAT and CDR2 as FQNNGV. Trimming cost V 3 bases and J 1 base, with 7 bases left between them. CDR3 length equals 14 residues. CDR3 in DNA: TGTGCCAGCAGCTTCCCCCAGTCTGGAAACACCATATATTTT. Translating gives CASSFPQSGNTIYF.

The chain recombines TRBV19 with TRBJ1-5, with D hard to call. Trimming cost V 5 bases and J 2 bases, with 10 bases left between them. Germline V CDR1 and CDR2: LNHDA, SQIVND (reference sequence). This CDR3 spans 14 amino acids. The CDR3 DNA is TGTGCCAGTAGTGGTAAGTTAGGCAATCAGCCCCAGCATTTT. It encodes CASSGKLGNQPQHF.

V usage is TRBV4-3 and J usage is TRBJ1-4, with a weak D call TRBD1 (5 bases). The CDR3 sequence is 15 residues long. Germline values: CDR1 LGHNA, CDR2 YSLEER. The germline V and J ends were trimmed by 2 bases and 0 bases, with 7 bases remaining between them. CDR3 bases: TGCGCCAGCAGCCAATCACAGGCAACTAATGAAAAACTGTTTTTT. Its protein product is CASSQSQATNEKLFF.

The chain employs TRBV6-1 and TRBJ2-4, with D perhaps TRBD2 (6 bases). CDR1 is MNHNS, CDR2 SASEGT, per germline. Trimming removed 3 bases at V and 2 bases at J, with 8 bases between. The CDR3 loop spans 14 amino acids. As DNA, the CDR3 is TGTGCCAGCAGTGAGGGGGGAACCAAAAACATTCAGTACTTC. The encoded protein is CASSEGGTKNIQYF.

J is TRBJ1-1 and V is TRBV5-1; 8 bases are shared with TRBD1. The junction had 6 bases not matched to a gene; V was cut back by 4 bases and J by 4 bases. The germline gives CDR1 SGHRS, CDR2 YFSETQ. The CDR3 runs 14 residues. CDR3: CASSPDRVGTEAFF. The CDR3 nucleotides read TGCGCCAGCAGCCCGGACAGGGTTGGCACTGAAGCTTTCTTT.

The chain joins TRBV18 to TRBJ1-5, with D perhaps matching TRBD1 (6 bases). The CDR3 consists of 15 residues. Germline V CDR1 and CDR2: KGHSH, LQKENI. V lost 3 bases and J lost 7, with 16 bases in between. CDR3 amino acids: CASSPEPGGWQPQHF. The CDR3 DNA sequence: TGTGCCAGCTCACCTGAACCGGGGGGCTGGCAGCCCCAGCATTTT.

J is TRBJ2-1 and V is TRBV30, with TRBD1 as a possible D gene (5 bases). Germline CDR1 and CDR2: GTSNPN and SVGIG (reference sequence). The V end lost 3 bases, the J end lost 0 bases, and 12 bases lay between the germline ends. The CDR3 spans 15 residues. CDR3 DNA: TGTGCCTGGAGCGGTGGGGCCCGCTCCTACAATGAGCAGTTCTTC. Translating gives CAWSGGARSYNEQFF.

The chain uses TRBV28 and TRBJ2-3, with 8 positions matching TRBD2. Germline loops: CDR1 MDHEN, CDR2 SYDVKM. V trimming: 5 bases; J trimming: 7 bases; junction bases outside the gene matches: 11. The CDR3 length is 15 residues. CDR3 residues: CASSPASRGGNTQYF. The DNA for the CDR3 is TGTGCCAGCAGTCCCGCAAGTCGGGGGGGGAATACGCAGTATTTT.

This rearrangement joins TRBV29-1 to TRBJ2-7; D is uncertain. Per the germline V gene, CDR1 is SQVTM and CDR2 is ANQGSEA. The CDR3 has 12 residues. V was trimmed by 2 bases and J by 1 base, leaving 6 bases between them. DNA for the CDR3: TGCAGCGTTGAACAGGAATCCTACGAGCAGTACTTC. Translating gives CSVEQESYEQYF.

The chain is built from TRBV9 and TRBJ1-1; D not certain. Trimming stripped 4 bases from V and 4 bases from J, with 20 bases between. This CDR3 comprises 16 residues. Germline V gene sequence: CDR1 SGDLS, CDR2 YYNGEE. CDR3 DNA sequence: TGTGCCAGCAGCCGTTACGGAGGGATGGGTGGCACTGAAGCTTTCTTT. This translates into CASSRYGGMGGTEAFF.

This chain connects TRBV30 to TRBJ1-1; unclear D gene. Germline CDR1 and CDR2: GTSNPN and SVGIG (reference sequence). This CDR3 is built from 13 residues. Trimming cost V 2 bases and J 1 base, with 8 bases left between them. The CDR3 region is CAWSPGWNTEAFF. CDR3 DNA sequence: TGTGCCTGGAGTCCGGGATGGAACACTGAAGCTTTCTTT.

The V gene is TRBV27, the J gene TRBJ1-2, with 9 bases matching TRBD1. V was pared by 4 bases and J by 8 bases, with 8 bases of the junction left unmatched. The CDR3 has 14 amino acids. Germline CDR1 and CDR2: MNHEY and SMNVEV (reference sequence). This CDR3 reads CASSSTGQGGGYTF. CDR3 bases: TGTGCCAGCAGTTCGACGGGACAGGGAGGCGGCTACACCTTC.

The V call is TRBV28, the J call TRBJ2-6, with a weak D call TRBD1 (5 bases). Germline assignment: CDR1 MDHEN and CDR2 SYDVKM. CDR3 length equals 15 residues. V was trimmed by 7 bases and J by 4 bases, leaving 14 bases between them. This CDR3 is CASTGSRAGANVLTF. The CDR3 DNA reads TGTGCCAGCACAGGGTCCCGAGCGGGGGCCAACGTCCTGACTTTC. The full variable domain, in which reference TRBV28 and TRBJ2-6 provide the parts outside the CDR3, is DVKVTQSSRYLVKRTGEKVFLECVQDMDHENMFWYRQDPGLGLRLIYFSYDVKMKEKGDIPEGYSVSREKKERFSLILESASTNQTSMYLCASTGSRAGANVLTFGAGSRLTVL.

The chain combines TRBV28 with TRBJ2-7, with 12 positions matching TRBD1. The germline gives CDR1 MDHEN, CDR2 SYDVKM. CDR3 length: 14 amino acids. Trimming took 7 bases from V and 4 from J; bases not matched to a gene: 5. The CDR3 spells CASTPGQGAYEQYF. CDR3 coding DNA: TGTGCCAGCACCCCGGGACAGGGGGCTTACGAGCAGTACTTC.

The chain recombines TRBV6-5 with TRBJ2-4; 7 nucleotides align to TRBD2. V was pared by 4 bases and J by 6 bases, with 12 bases of the junction left unmatched. The germline V gene has CDR1 MNHEY and CDR2 SVGAGI. This CDR3 contains 16 residues. The CDR3 DNA sequence: TGTGCCAGCAGTTCCCTTCCAAGACTAGCAGGAAACATTCAGTACTTC. Amino acids: CASSSLPRLAGNIQYF.